This T cell receptor beta chain appears in the sequencing data of a study of cytomegalovirus exposure and HLA in healthy donors. Regarding the study as a whole: A later analysis showed TCR association rates differing by HLA locus, peaking at DRB1 and lowest at HLA-C.

With 60 Vbeta and 13 Jbeta primers, the PCR was carried out. Data came from immunoSEQ multiplex PCR; TCRdb stores just in-frame clones and leaves some out. In the table there are around 130,000 clones, roughly 84% of which are singletons. About this clone: Its antigen is not known.

This CDR3 region has 14 residues. Germline CDR1 and CDR2: SQVTM and ANQGSEA. V dropped 6 bases and J dropped 2 bases, with 14 bases sitting between them. Sequenced input: PBMCs. This chain uses TRBV29-1 with TRBJ2-1; D possibly corresponds to TRBD1 (6 bases). The source is a girl aged 2 to 9 in good health and CMV-seronegative. CDR3: CSVNRVSAYNEQFF. The CDR3 DNA reads as TGCAGCGTGAACAGGGTCAGCGCCTACAATGAGCAGTTCTTC.